Described below is a single T cell receptor (beta chain) sequence and its context. In the original analysis: Amplification of reference gene primers was used by the study to estimate nucleated cell counts. Method: immunoSEQ multiplex PCR; TCRdb's copy keeps in-frame clones and lacks some. The V and J calls and the clone size are those of that table, but D and trimming were determined from the DNA. The sample gives roughly 300,000 clones, about 89% of which show up once; 2% to 2.5% is in the top ten. After removal of 6 bases from V and 0 bases from J, the junction contained 23 bases not matched to a gene. Germline-derived CDR1 and CDR2 are SGHAT and FQNNGV. The CDR3 extends over 22 amino acids. The data are from a study of blood T cell repertoires in COVID-19. Overall study: The study drew acute and convalescent COVID-19 samples from the United States, Italy and Spain. T cells, B-cell-depleted T cells, or PBMCs provided the cDNA or gDNA that served as material.

The sequencing sample was made of peripheral blood. The origin of this receptor is a woman aged 25-40 years with COVID-19, enrolled during active disease. The rearrangement joins TRBV11-2 to TRBJ2-3; TRBD2 matches at 11 bases. The CDR3 protein is CASSPKGGAPLAGVLSTDTQYF. As DNA, the CDR3 is TGTGCCAGCAGTCCGAAAGGGGGGGCCCCACTAGCGGGAGTACTAAGCACAGATACGCAGTATTTT.